Presented here are 3 T cell receptor beta chains from one specimen sequenced in a study of blood T cell repertoires in COVID-19. Assay used: immunoSEQ multiplex PCR; TCRdb lists only in-frame clones, some missing. Found here are a few hundred thousand clones, about nine tenths of them singletons; the top ten hold approximately 1.8%. Sequencing input: peripheral blood. The receptors stem from a woman aged 30 to 39 with COVID-19, enrolled during active disease.

This clone came up once. The chain has TRBV18 and TRBJ1-5; 9 bases are shared with TRBD1. Trimming removed 6 bases from V and 5 bases from J; junction bases left unmatched: 8. This CDR3 spans 15 amino acids. The germline gives CDR1 KGHSH, CDR2 LQKENI. CDR3 protein: CASSSTGGPDQPQHF. For the CDR3, the DNA is TGTGCCAGCTCGTCGACAGGGGGACCGGATCAGCCCCAGCATTTT.

This clone was counted a single time. The chain uses TRBV5-8 and TRBJ2-7; possibly TRBD1 for D (6 bases). V dropped 0 bases and J dropped 0 bases, with 10 bases sitting between them. Germline V gene lookup returns CDR1 SGHTS and CDR2 YDEGEE. The CDR3 spans 15 residues. The DNA for the CDR3 is TGTGCCAGCAGCTTGGTCGCAGGGGACTCCTACGAGCAGTACTTC. Translated, it gives CASSLVAGDSYEQYF.

This sequence joins TRBV4-3 and TRBJ1-6; D is unresolved. The CDR3 length is 17 residues. Germline CDR1 and CDR2: LGHNA and YSLEER. V gave up 0 bases and J gave up 7 bases, with 16 bases separating them. The CDR3 region has the DNA TGCGCCAGCAGCCAAGACCCCGTTGGCGCCGGGAATTCACCCCTCCACTTT. Protein: CASSQDPVGAGNSPLHF.